One sample yielded the 27 T cell receptor beta chains listed below, sequenced in a study of T cell responses to AZD1222 COVID-19 vaccine. Profiling relied on immunoSEQ multiplex PCR, and the TCRdb table lists in-frame clones only, not all of them. The data show 95,000 to 150,000 clones, 80% to 95% seen once. The sequencing here drew on peripheral blood, taken on day 0 of MenACWY control vaccination. These receptors were obtained from an adult in good health.

The chain combines TRBV6-6 with TRBJ1-3; tentatively, D is TRBD1 (5 bases). Germline V gene lookup returns CDR1 MNHNY and CDR2 SVGAGI (reference sequence). The CDR3 is 16 residues long. Trimming left V 6 bases short and J 0 bases short, with 15 bases between. The CDR3 nucleotides are TGTGCCAGCAGCCTCACAGGTCTAACCTCTGGAAACACCATATATTTT. Amino acids: CASSLTGLTSGNTIYF.

This clone occurred once. V and J are TRBV24-1 and TRBJ1-5; D is possibly TRBD1 (5 bases). This CDR3 region has 13 residues. Germline V gene lookup returns CDR1 KGHDR and CDR2 SFDVKD. V dropped 9 bases and J dropped 5 bases, with 13 bases sitting between them. CDR3: CATSGTGYQPQHF. CDR3 DNA sequence: TGTGCCACCTCAGGGACTGGGTATCAGCCCCAGCATTTT.

The chain carries TRBV7-3 and TRBJ2-7, with 11 bases matching TRBD1. Germline loops: CDR1 SGHTA, CDR2 FQGTGA. J was trimmed by 6 bases and V by 3 bases; bases with no gene match: 1. There are 13 residues in the CDR3. CDR3 residues: CASSLGQGGEQYF. The CDR3 DNA follows: TGTGCCAGCAGCTTGGGACAGGGGGGCGAGCAGTACTTC.

This chain joins TRBV18 and TRBJ1-4, with D possibly being TRBD1 (5 bases). V was clipped by 4 bases and J by 4 bases, with 13 bases between them. The germline CDR1 and CDR2 sequences are KGHSH and LQKENI. There are 15 residues in the CDR3. The CDR3 nucleotides are TGTGCCAGCTCACTTTCGATGGGGGATAATGAAAAACTGTTTTTT. Protein sequence: CASSLSMGDNEKLFF.

This clone was observed a single time. V and J are TRBV9 and TRBJ2-5; no firm D call. CDR3 size: 13 residues. Germline lookup yields CDR1 SGDLS and CDR2 YYNGEE. Trimming removed 0 bases at V and 4 bases at J, with 7 bases between. CDR3 in DNA: TGTGCCAGCAGCGTAGGCGTTGGAGAGACCCAGTACTTC. This codes for CASSVGVGETQYF.

Written as DNA, the CDR3 is TGTGCCAGCACCTCGGGCGTTTTCGAGCAGTACTTC. It yields the protein CASTSGVFEQYF. The rearrangement uses TRBV28 and TRBJ2-7; D call uncertain. Per the germline V gene, CDR1 is MDHEN and CDR2 is SYDVKM. The CDR3 runs to 12 residues. Trimming removed 7 bases at V and 6 bases at J, with 13 bases between.

This clone appeared a few times. CDR3 DNA: TGTGCCAGCAGTGTTTCTGGGACAGGGAACTATGGCTACACCTTC. Amino acids: CASSVSGTGNYGYTF. The chain employs TRBV2 and TRBJ1-2; 9 nucleotides match TRBD1. After removal of 4 bases from V and 2 bases from J, the junction contained 5 bases not matched to a gene. This CDR3 comprises 15 residues. The germline V gene encodes CDR1 SNHLY and CDR2 FYNNEI.

V and J are TRBV6-2 or TRBV6-3 and TRBJ1-5; D unresolved. The CDR3 is made up of 17 amino acids. The germline V gene has CDR1 MNHEY and CDR2 SVGEGT. The V and J ends lost 2 bases and 2 bases respectively, with 16 bases between them. This CDR3 is CASSYGLVNPGNQPQHF. Written as DNA, the CDR3 is TGTGCCAGCAGTTACGGCCTCGTCAATCCGGGCAATCAGCCCCAGCATTTT.

J is TRBJ1-3 and V is TRBV6-6, with 7 bases fitting TRBD1. The CDR3 spans 14 residues. With V trimmed by 6 bases and J by 0 bases, 2 bases remained unmatched. Germline values: CDR1 MNHNY, CDR2 SVGAGI (reference sequence). DNA of the CDR3: TGTGCCAGCAGGCGGGACAGCTCTGGAAACACCATATATTTT. This sequence encodes CASRRDSSGNTIYF.

This clone was seen a handful of times. This chain connects TRBV7-9 to TRBJ2-7; D gene ambiguous. V shed 5 bases and J shed 3 bases, with 11 bases lying between them. The CDR3 covers 13 residues. CDR1 and CDR2 from the germline V gene are SEHNR and FQNEAQ (reference sequence). CDR3 in amino acids: CASSGWTVYEQYF. Here the CDR3 DNA reads TGTGCCAGCAGCGGATGGACGGTCTACGAGCAGTACTTC.

This chain connects TRBV30 to TRBJ2-2; D unresolved. V was trimmed by 3 bases and J by 0 bases, leaving 8 bases between them. The CDR3 covers 14 residues. From germline, CDR1 is GTSNPN and CDR2 SVGIG (reference sequence). CDR3: CAWRAGPNTGELFF. The CDR3 coding sequence is TGTGCCTGGAGAGCCGGGCCGAACACCGGGGAGCTGTTTTTT.

The chain couples TRBV4-3 to TRBJ2-2; tentatively, D is TRBD1 (6 bases). CDR1 LGHNA and CDR2 YSLEER come from the germline V gene. This CDR3 contains 15 residues. V lost 4 bases and J lost 2, with 11 bases in between. The chain's CDR3 is CASSPLTGNTGELFF. CDR3 coding DNA: TGCGCCAGCAGCCCCTTGACAGGAAACACCGGGGAGCTGTTTTTT.

This chain joins TRBV29-1 and TRBJ2-7; 9 nucleotides match TRBD1. This CDR3 spans 14 amino acids. V dropped 7 bases and J dropped 0; count of bases not matched to a gene: 7. Looked up from germline, CDR1 is SQVTM and CDR2 is ANQGSEA. CDR3 sequence reads: CSATDRGSSYEQYF. DNA for the CDR3: TGCAGCGCTACTGACAGGGGGAGCTCCTACGAGCAGTACTTC.

This clone was seen only once. The chain couples TRBV11-2 to TRBJ2-7; D remains unclear. Deletions cut 0 bases from V and 6 bases from J, with 12 bases between. From germline, CDR1 is SGHAT and CDR2 FQNNGV. The CDR3 sequence is 14 residues long. CDR3 bases: TGTGCCAGCAGCTTAGATGGTAGTTCCGGCGAGCAGTACTTC. Protein: CASSLDGSSGEQYF. The full variable domain, completed using reference TRBV11-2 and TRBJ2-7, is EAGVAQSPRYKIIEKRQSVAFWCNPISGHATLYWYQQILGQGPKLLIQFQNNGVVDDSQLPKDRFSAERLKGVDSTLKIQPAKLEDSAVYLCASSLDGSSGEQYFGPGTRLTVT.

V usage is TRBV5-6 and J usage is TRBJ1-2; 10 bases fit TRBD1. Germline V CDR1 and CDR2: SGHDT, YYEEEE. V dropped 4 bases and J dropped 4; count of bases not matched to a gene: 7. The CDR3 runs to 15 residues. This chain's CDR3 is CASSAGTGVFYGYTF. CDR3 coding DNA: TGTGCCAGCAGCGCCGGGACAGGGGTTTTCTATGGCTACACCTTC.

The count of this clone is one. The chain links TRBV30 to TRBJ2-7; 8 bases align to TRBD1. This CDR3 contains 14 residues. The V gene's germline CDR1 is GTSNPN and CDR2 SVGIG (reference sequence). With V trimmed by 5 bases and J by 3 bases, 9 bases remained unmatched. This CDR3 is CAWGQDGTGYEQYF. CDR3 DNA: TGTGCCTGGGGACAAGACGGGACAGGCTACGAGCAGTACTTC.

The chain recombines TRBV28 with TRBJ2-7; no reliable D call. The length of the CDR3 is 13 residues. V lost 1 base to trimming and J lost 2 bases, with 6 bases between them. The germline V gene encodes CDR1 MDHEN and CDR2 SYDVKM. The CDR3 DNA reads TGTGCCAGCAGTTTATCCCTACCCTACGAGCAGTACTTC. This gives the protein CASSLSLPYEQYF.

This rearrangement joins TRBV7-2 to TRBJ1-6; D is perhaps TRBD1 (6 bases). In germline, CDR1 is SGHTA, CDR2 FQGNSA. With 5 bases removed from V and 10 bases from J, the gap between germline ends came to 24 bases. The CDR3 is 17 amino acids. The CDR3 loop is CASSLRAGDPRNSPLHF. The CDR3 DNA follows: TGTGCCAGCAGCCTAAGGGCAGGGGACCCAAGAAACTCACCCCTCCACTTT.

The CDR3 is CASSAGQGSSYEQYF. CDR3 bases: TGTGCCAGTAGTGCGGGACAGGGGAGCTCCTACGAGCAGTACTTC. This sequence joins TRBV19 and TRBJ2-7; 10 nucleotides align to TRBD1. The CDR3 covers 15 residues. The V and J ends lost 5 bases and 0 bases, in that order; junction bases with no gene match: 4. Germline V lookup: CDR1 LNHDA, CDR2 SQIVND (reference sequence). Complete variable domain (other parts from reference TRBV19 and TRBJ2-7): DGGITQSPKYLFRKEGQNVTLSCEQNLNHDAMYWYRQDPGQGLRLIYYSQIVNDFQKGDIAEGYSVSREKKESFPLTVTSAQKNPTAFYLCASSAGQGSSYEQYFGPGTRLTVT.

This chain joins TRBV5-1 and TRBJ2-7; D call uncertain. The germline V gene has CDR1 SGHRS and CDR2 YFSETQ. The germline V and J ends were trimmed by 4 bases and 0 bases, with 11 bases remaining between them. The CDR3 length is 14 residues. CDR3 residues: CASSAEHSSYEQYV. The CDR3 DNA is TGCGCCAGCAGCGCGGAGCATAGCTCCTACGAGCAGTACGTC.

This clone came up a few times. The chain combines TRBV19 with TRBJ1-5; D gene unclear. V shed 3 bases and J shed 0 bases, with 15 bases lying between them. This CDR3 has 17 amino acids. Germline V gives CDR1 LNHDA, CDR2 SQIVND (reference sequence). CDR3 residues: CASSMLGRRVSNQPQHF. As DNA, the CDR3 is TGTGCCAGTAGTATGCTCGGCCGAAGGGTTAGCAATCAGCCCCAGCATTTT.

The chain employs TRBV12-2 and TRBJ1-1; TRBD1, as called in the table, went unchecked against the DNA. TRBV12-2 is tagged as a pseudogene. This CDR3 contains 13 residues. The CDR3 loop is CASRLRAYTEAFF. The CDR3 coding sequence is TGTGCAAGTCGCCTCAGGGCGTACACTGAAGCTTTCTTT.

The chain carries TRBV10-2 and TRBJ1-1, with TRBD1 matching over 8 bases. Germline V gives CDR1 WSHSY, CDR2 SAAADI. Germline trimming cut 6 bases from V and 2 bases from J; bases unmatched to any gene: 8. The CDR3 is 15 amino acids. DNA of the CDR3: TGCGCCAGCAGATTACTGGGACAGGCAAACACTGAAGCTTTCTTT. Protein sequence: CASRLLGQANTEAFF.

The CDR3 here is CASSQEVYGGQPQHF. The CDR3 DNA follows: TGCGCCAGCAGCCAAGAAGTCTACGGCGGGCAGCCCCAGCATTTT. This rearrangement joins TRBV4-3 to TRBJ1-5; D is unresolved. Trimming removed 0 bases at V and 7 bases at J, with 13 bases between. The V gene's germline CDR1 is LGHNA and CDR2 YSLEER. CDR3 size: 15 residues.

The chain combines TRBV6-1 with TRBJ2-7; a possible D gene is TRBD1 (6 bases). The ends were cut back, 3 bases at V and 3 bases at J, with 12 bases in the middle. CDR3 length: 14 residues. Germline CDR1 is MNHNS and CDR2 is SASEGT. DNA of the CDR3: TGTGCCAGCAGTGAGGAGACAGGCTACTACGAGCAGTACTTC. Translated, it gives CASSEETGYYEQYF.

The chain links TRBV18 to TRBJ2-4, with D maybe TRBD1 (6 bases). Trimming stripped 5 bases from V and 4 bases from J, with 12 bases between. From germline, CDR1 is KGHSH and CDR2 LQKENI. This CDR3 contains 14 residues. CDR3 in DNA: TGTGCCAGCTCAGTCTGGACAGAGAAAAACATTCAGTACTTC. This sequence encodes CASSVWTEKNIQYF.

The V gene is TRBV1, the J gene TRBJ1-5; the table's TRBD1 call for D was not verified on the DNA. TRBV1 has pseudogene status. The length of the CDR3 is 15 residues. The chain's CDR3 is CTSSPVDSLNQPQHF. The CDR3 DNA reads TGCACCAGCAGCCCCGTGGACAGCTTGAATCAGCCCCAGCATTTT.